This T cell receptor beta chain was recorded in a study of T cell responses to AZD1222 COVID-19 vaccine. The germline CDR1 and CDR2 sequences are KGHDR and SFDVKD. The CDR3 runs 15 residues. V was clipped by 6 bases and J by 6 bases; unmatched bases: 9. Assay used: immunoSEQ multiplex PCR; TCRdb lists only in-frame clones, some missing. This repertoire shows approximately 90,000 clones, roughly 90% found once; its top ten account for roughly 2.3%. The specimen was peripheral blood, collected on day 0 of AZD1222 vaccination. The J gene is TRBJ2-1, the V gene TRBV24-1, with 8 positions matching TRBD2. The receptor's source is an adult in good health. Here the CDR3 reads CATSQGGLAGNEQFF. The DNA of the CDR3 is TGTGCCACCAGTCAGGGCGGACTAGCAGGCAATGAGCAGTTCTTC.